This T cell receptor beta chain was recorded in a study of blood T cells in healthy people across ages. After removal of 7 bases from V and 5 bases from J, the junction contained 11 bases not matched to a gene. The V gene's germline CDR1 is SNHLY and CDR2 FYNNEI. This CDR3 comprises 15 residues. Sample-barcoded 5' priming and a J-beta primer mix drove a second PCR of about 7 to 11 cycles. MiXCR was run by TCRdb on the 5' RACE reads, yielding one entry per CDR3 protein. The top ten hold about 27% of the sample, which has around 800,000 distinct CDR3 sequences, around 62% seen once. The chain couples TRBV2 to TRBJ1-5; 7 nucleotides agree with TRBD1. The source material was blood. The sequence was collected from a man aged 25-40 years in good health. CDR3 sequence: CASILYPGGDQPQHF. The CDR3 DNA sequence: TGTGCCAGCATCCTGTACCCAGGGGGGGATCAGCCCCAGCATTTT. Full variable domain (rest looked up from reference TRBV2 and TRBJ1-5): EPEVTQTPSHQVTQMGQEVILRCVPISNHLYFYWYRQILGQKVEFLVSFYNNEISEKSEIFDDQFSVERPDGSNFTLKIRSTKLEDSAMYFCASILYPGGDQPQHFGDGTRLSIL.